The present T cell receptor (beta chain) was sequenced within a study of technical replicates of blood from a few donors. Unmatched junction bases numbered 16, after V lost 5 bases and J lost 3 bases. The CDR3 consists of 17 residues. Germline V gene sequence: CDR1 SEHNR, CDR2 FQNEAQ (reference sequence). The table came from immunoSEQ multiplex PCR; TCRdb's copy has only in-frame clones and leaves some out. The sample contains 80,000 to 100,000 clones, under 95% of which appear only once. The receptor was derived from a human donor in good health. Sequencing was performed on T cells isolated from PBMCs. This chain connects TRBV7-9 to TRBJ2-7; 7 nucleotides align to TRBD1. In DNA form, the CDR3 reads TGTGCCAGCAGCCTACCGATTACCGGGACAGATTACTACGAGCAGTACTTC. Amino acids: CASSLPITGTDYYEQYF.